These 4 T cell receptor beta chains came from one sample sequenced in a study of blood T cells in healthy people across ages. Combining a sample-barcoded 5' primer with a J-beta primer mix, a second PCR ran for roughly 7 to 11 cycles. TCRdb re-called the 5' RACE reads through MiXCR, storing one row per CDR3 protein. The repertoire includes 1.5 million to 2 million distinct CDR3 sequences, roughly 28% of them detected once, and 6.5% to 8.5% sits in the top ten. Sequencing was done on a sample of blood. These receptors originate from a woman aged 25 to 39 in good health.

The chain has TRBV5-1 and TRBJ2-7; 10 nucleotides align to TRBD1. Germline CDR1 SGHRS, CDR2 YFSETQ. The V gene end was trimmed by 3 bases and the J gene end by 10 bases; junction bases not matched to a gene: 13. The CDR3 is made up of 15 amino acids. CDR3 nucleotides: TGCGCCAGCAGCTCCGCGGGACAGGGGCTTGAGACTCAGTACTTC. Its protein is CASSSAGQGLETQYF.

This chain uses TRBV20-1 with TRBJ2-7, with 7 bases matching TRBD2. V shed 3 bases and J 4 bases; nucleotides not matched to a gene: 9. The CDR3 covers 14 residues. Germline V gives CDR1 DFQATT, CDR2 SNEGSKA (reference sequence). The CDR3 region has the DNA TGCAGTGCTAGTACCCGACCGGGGGGATACGAGCAGTACTTC. Protein sequence: CSASTRPGGYEQYF.

Many counts were recorded for this clonotype. The chain joins TRBV18 to TRBJ2-1, with 9 bases matching TRBD1. Germline values: CDR1 KGHSH, CDR2 LQKENI. The CDR3 loop spans 14 amino acids. The ends lost 8 bases at V and 6 bases at J; junction bases unmatched: 8. In nucleotides, the CDR3 is TGTGCCAGCAGCCCGAGGACAGGGGTCAATGAGCAGTTCTTC. Amino acids: CASSPRTGVNEQFF. Variable domain in full (rest from reference TRBV18 and TRBJ2-1): NAGVMQNPRHLVRRRGQEARLRCSPMKGHSHVYWYRQLPEEGLKFMVYLQKENIIDESGMPKERFSAEFPKEGPSILRIQQVVRGDSAAYFCASSPRTGVNEQFFGPGTRLTVL.

This clonotype was seen ten or more times. Here the CDR3 DNA reads TGCAGCGTTTACGGGGGGGTAGCCTACAATGAGCAGTTCTTC. It encodes CSVYGGVAYNEQFF. V is TRBV29-1 and J is TRBJ2-1; 8 nucleotides agree with TRBD2. Germline CDR1 is SQVTM and CDR2 is ANQGSEA. CDR3 length: 14 residues. Germline trimming cut 5 bases from V and 2 bases from J; bases unmatched to any gene: 5.